These 29 T cell receptor beta chains were all obtained from the same sample, sequenced in a study of tumor and adjacent non-tumor tissue in lung cancer. The template was RNA from unsorted bulk tissue. Three rounds of nested PCR, following a modified ARM-PCR protocol, produced the TCRbeta library. TCRdb independently ran MiXCR on the multiplex PCR reads; one entry per CDR3 protein. The sample yields about 85,000 distinct CDR3 sequences, around two thirds seen once. Sequenced material: lung tumor tissue. The receptor source for this set is a man between 65 and 85 years old with non-small cell lung cancer.

The table lists this clonotype with a count of one. A junction end diverges from the germline sequence, so it may reflect a read error. V usage is TRBV5-1 and J usage is TRBJ2-1; 9 nucleotides align to TRBD1. Germline CDR1 is SGHRS and CDR2 is YFSETQ. The CDR3 spans 14 residues. The CDR3 DNA is TGCGCCAGCGCCGGACAGGGGATCTACAATGAGCAGTTATTC. This sequence encodes CASAGQGIYNEQLF.

V is TRBV2 and J is TRBJ1-5; D is undetermined. The ends were cut back, 7 bases at V and 2 bases at J, with 12 bases in the middle. The CDR3 runs to 14 residues. The germline gives CDR1 SNHLY, CDR2 FYNNEI. The CDR3 reads CASTSDGGNQPQHF. CDR3 nucleotide sequence: TGTGCCAGCACTTCTGACGGCGGCAATCAGCCCCAGCATTTT.

About this clonotype itself: A much bigger clone sits one base away, suggesting this may be a read error. A read error is likely, as this CDR3 ends without the conserved phenylalanine or tryptophan. The V call is TRBV12-3 or TRBV12-4, the J call TRBJ2-2; D remains ambiguous. This CDR3 has 13 amino acids. Trimming shortened V by 8 bases and J by 2 bases, and 9 bases separated the two germline ends. Here the CDR3 DNA reads TGTGCCAGCCCGAGACATAACACCGGGGAGCTGTTTTCT. The encoded protein is CASPRHNTGELFS.

The CDR3 bases are TGTGCCAGCAGCAACGCCGGCACTAGTGGTCTGAGGAAGCAGTACTTC. It encodes CASSNAGTSGLRKQYF. This chain links TRBV11-2 with TRBJ2-7, with D possibly being TRBD2 (5 bases). In germline, CDR1 is SGHAT, CDR2 FQNNGV. The CDR3 is 16 residues long. Between the trimmed V and J ends, which lost 5 bases and 8 bases, there was a span of 25 bases.

Concerning this clonotype: The CDR3 does not close with the conserved phenylalanine or tryptophan, likely indicating a read error. The genes are TRBV11-2 and TRBJ2-7; 10 positions match TRBD2. Germline V CDR1 and CDR2: SGHAT, FQNNGV. This CDR3 contains 14 residues. CDR3 in amino acids: CTSSVLAGGYEQYL. DNA for the CDR3: TGTACCAGCAGCGTCTTAGCGGGAGGCTACGAGCAGTACCTC.

A word on this clonotype: A much larger clone is a single base away; this may be a read error. V usage is TRBV7-9 and J usage is TRBJ1-1; unclear D gene. V shed 6 bases and J shed 5 bases, with 10 bases lying between them. Germline V gene sequence: CDR1 SEHNR, CDR2 FQNEAQ (reference sequence). The CDR3 spans 12 residues. Here the CDR3 reads CASRRISTEAFF. In DNA, the CDR3 is TGTGCCAGCAGACGCATATCTACTGAAGCTTTCTTT.

This clonotype has just a few counts. V and J are TRBV5-1 and TRBJ2-1, with D tentatively TRBD1 or TRBD2 (5 bases each). The CDR3 is 15 residues long. CDR1 and CDR2 (germline): SGHRS, YFSETQ. Trimming removed 3 bases from V and 1 base from J, with 11 bases in between. CDR3 DNA: TGCGCCAGCAGCTCCGGGACGGGATCCTACAATGAGCAGTTCTTC. Its protein is CASSSGTGSYNEQFF.

The chain employs TRBV30 and TRBJ2-3, with TRBD2 as a possible D gene (5 bases). V lost 4 bases to trimming and J lost 5 bases, with 10 bases between them. The length of the CDR3 is 12 residues. CDR1 and CDR2 (germline): GTSNPN, SVGIG (reference sequence). The DNA of the CDR3 is TGTGCCTGGACCGTAGGGAGAGATACGCAGTATTTT. The encoded protein is CAWTVGRDTQYF. The whole variable domain, filled in from reference TRBV30 and TRBJ2-3, reads SQTIHQWPATLVQPVGSPLSLECTVEGTSNPNLYWYRQAAGRGLQLLFYSVGIGQISSEVPQNLSASRPQDRQFILSSKKLLLSDSGFYLCAWTVGRDTQYFGPGTRLTVL.

As regards this clonotype: No conserved phenylalanine or tryptophan is present at the end of the CDR3, so a read error is the likely explanation. V usage is TRBV11-2 and J usage is TRBJ2-1; D unresolved. Germline-derived CDR1 and CDR2 are SGHAT and FQNNGV. The CDR3 is 15 residues long. The germline V and J ends were trimmed by 0 bases and 4 bases, with 10 bases remaining between them. CDR3 in amino acids: CASSLEGTTYNEQFS. DNA of the CDR3: TGTGCCAGCAGCTTAGAAGGAACTACATACAATGAGCAGTTCTCC.

This clonotype was seen at least ten times. The chain couples TRBV30 to TRBJ2-3; D may be TRBD2 (6 bases). Germline-derived CDR1 and CDR2 are GTSNPN and SVGIG (reference sequence). V dropped 1 base and J dropped 4 bases, with 15 bases sitting between them. CDR3 length equals 15 residues. The CDR3 DNA follows: TGTGCCTGGAGTGGGTACGGGACTGGCGCAGATACGCAGTATTTT. This encodes CAWSGYGTGADTQYF.

Concerning this clonotype: Mismatch with germline at one junction end may stem from a read error. This chain connects TRBV12-3 or TRBV12-4 to TRBJ1-1; D not certain. The CDR3 loop spans 15 amino acids. The CDR3 is CVSSFFLSVSTEAFF. The CDR3 bases are TGTGTCAGCAGTTTCTTCTTATCGGTTAGCACTGAAGCTTTCTTT.

The V gene is TRBV18, the J gene TRBJ2-2; 9 bases are shared with TRBD1. V was clipped by 3 bases and J by 3 bases; unmatched bases: 5. CDR3 size: 16 residues. Germline V gives CDR1 KGHSH, CDR2 LQKENI. The CDR3 is CASSPLGQGHTGELFF. The CDR3 coding sequence is TGTGCCAGCTCACCTCTCGGACAGGGGCACACCGGGGAGCTGTTTTTT.

In the case of this clonotype: A much larger clone lies a single base off, so this may be a read error. V gene TRBV29-1 combines with J gene TRBJ1-1; D perhaps matches TRBD1 (6 bases). V was cut by 3 bases and J by 3 bases, with 11 bases left in between. The CDR3 runs to 13 residues. Germline loops: CDR1 SQVTM, CDR2 ANQGSEA. CDR3 residues: CSVDGGTDTEAFF. CDR3 nucleotide sequence: TGCAGCGTTGATGGGGGCACAGACACTGAAGCTTTCTTT.

This clonotype was observed once. V usage is TRBV6-6 and J usage is TRBJ2-3; 7 nucleotides agree with TRBD2. Germline values: CDR1 MNHNY, CDR2 SVGAGI (reference sequence). The CDR3 covers 15 residues. J gave up 4 bases and V 7 bases, and 11 bases lay outside the gene matches. The CDR3 reads CASIRGAGLSDTQYF. Written as DNA, the CDR3 is TGTGCCAGCATACGCGGAGCGGGGCTGTCAGATACGCAGTATTTT.

As for this clonotype: An end of the junction does not agree with germline; a read error may underlie this. V is TRBV29-1 and J is TRBJ2-1, with TRBD1 identical over 7 bases. Germline CDR1 reads SQVTM; CDR2 reads ANQGSEA. This CDR3 is 14 amino acids long. The CDR3: CSVEGHDRAWEQLF. The CDR3 DNA reads as TGCAGCGTTGAAGGTCACGACAGGGCCTGGGAGCAGCTCTTC.

V and J are TRBV5-4 and TRBJ2-3; TRBD1 is a possible D gene (5 bases). Trimming took 2 bases from V and 3 from J, leaving 22 bases between them. The CDR3 is 18 residues long. Germline V lookup: CDR1 SGHNT, CDR2 YYREEE (reference sequence). The DNA of the CDR3 is TGTGCCAGCAGCTTCCGGGCTTCACTGACAGCGAGGACAGATACGCAGTATTTT. Its translation is CASSFRASLTARTDTQYF.

This clonotype was recorded at least ten times. The chain recombines TRBV20-1 with TRBJ2-7, with unresolved D. The CDR3 totals 11 residues. Trimming left V 3 bases short and J 7 bases short, with 10 bases between. Germline V gives CDR1 DFQATT, CDR2 SNEGSKA (reference sequence). The CDR3 region has the DNA TGCAGTGCTAGTGAATTCGGTGAGCAGTACTTC. Translation gives CSASEFGEQYF.

Regarding this clonotype: The CDR3 does not end in the conserved phenylalanine or tryptophan, so this is likely a read error. Because the CDR3's place on the DNA is in doubt, the DNA is left out and the CDR3 is given as listed by TCRdb. The chain has TRBV21-1 and TRBJ2-2; the table names TRBD1, a call not compared with the DNA. TRBV21-1 constitutes a pseudogene. Including both end residues, the CDR3 is 15 amino acids long. The CDR3 sequence: CTSSSPGTPGGELFL.

Notes on this clonotype: One end of the junction does not line up with germline, which may come from a read error. The genes are TRBV6-1 and TRBJ1-2; 7 bases fit TRBD1. This CDR3 comprises 14 residues. Germline CDR1 is MNHNS and CDR2 is SASEGT. CDR3 coding DNA: TGTGCTAGCAGTGTACAGGGGTCCAACTATGGCTACACCTTC. Its protein product is CASSVQGSNYGYTF.

This clonotype was counted ten times or more. This chain connects TRBV10-3 to TRBJ1-4, with D hard to call. Germline V gene lookup returns CDR1 ENHRY and CDR2 SYGVKD. CDR3 length equals 13 residues. Trimming removed 0 bases at V and 8 bases at J, with 7 bases between. The CDR3 nucleotides are TGTGCCATCAGTGAGTCGTTGGGAGAAAAACTGTTTTTT. As protein: CAISESLGEKLFF.

A remark on this clonotype: The conserved phenylalanine or tryptophan is not found at the CDR3 terminus, so this likely reflects a read error. V gene TRBV28 combines with J gene TRBJ2-3; D not resolved. The CDR3 sequence is 14 residues long. CDR1 and CDR2 (germline): MDHEN, SYDVKM. CDR3 sequence: CVSRPLPSTDTQYL. CDR3 DNA: TGTGTCAGCAGACCCCTCCCAAGCACAGATACGCAGTATTTG.

The chain employs TRBV7-9 and TRBJ2-5; 7 bases line up with TRBD2. J gave up 10 bases and V 0 bases, and 8 bases lay outside the gene matches. CDR1 is SEHNR and CDR2 is FQNEAQ in the germline V gene (reference sequence). The CDR3 is made up of 14 amino acids. CDR3 sequence reads: CASSLAPGRGIQYF. The CDR3 DNA reads TGTGCCAGCAGCTTAGCGCCGGGGCGGGGGATCCAGTACTTC.

Comment on this clonotype: Since a much larger clone is just one base distant, this may be a read error. The chain couples TRBV6-2 or TRBV6-3 to TRBJ2-1; 9 bases are a match to TRBD2. J lost 2 bases, V lost 4 bases, and 6 bases had no gene match. Germline V CDR1 and CDR2: MNHEY, SVGEGT. The CDR3 is 16 amino acids. Here the CDR3 reads CASSLISGGAYNEQFF. Here the CDR3 DNA reads TGTGCCAGCAGTTTAATTAGCGGGGGAGCCTACAATGAGCAGTTCTTC.

This clonotype was detected ten times or more. One end of the junction does not line up with germline, which may come from a read error. This chain uses TRBV11-2 with TRBJ2-5; D may be TRBD2 (6 bases). This CDR3 has 15 amino acids. Germline-derived CDR1 and CDR2 are SGHAT and FQNNGV. The CDR3 DNA is TGTGCCAGCGGCTTAAGACCCGGGAGTCAAGAGACCCAGTACTTC. Residues: CASGLRPGSQETQYF.

This clonotype turned up a few times. The chain has TRBV5-1 and TRBJ2-1; either TRBD1 or TRBD2 may supply D (6 bases each). V was trimmed by 0 bases and J by 3 bases, leaving 13 bases between them. The CDR3 loop spans 16 amino acids. Looked up from germline, CDR1 is SGHRS and CDR2 is YFSETQ. CDR3 protein: CASSLVPGAHYNEQFF. The CDR3 DNA follows: TGCGCCAGCAGCTTGGTACCGGGGGCCCACTACAATGAGCAGTTCTTC. The full variable domain, in which reference TRBV5-1 and TRBJ2-1 provide the parts outside the CDR3, is KAGVTQTPRYLIKTRGQQVTLSCSPISGHRSVSWYQQTPGQGLQFLFEYFSETQRNKGNFPGRFSGRQFSNSRSEMNVSTLELGDSALYLCASSLVPGAHYNEQFFGPGTRLTVL.

This clonotype has ten or more counts. The chain combines TRBV6-5 with TRBJ2-5; D is unresolved. Trimming pared 0 bases from V and 4 bases from J, leaving 9 bases between. This CDR3 has 14 amino acids. CDR1 is MNHEY and CDR2 is SVGAGI in the germline V gene. As DNA, the CDR3 is TGTGCCAGCAGTTACTCATCGGTCGCAGAGACCCAGTACTTC. This sequence encodes CASSYSSVAETQYF.

Regarding this clonotype: This is likely a read error, given that the CDR3 carries no conserved phenylalanine or tryptophan at its end. The chain is built from TRBV4-1 and TRBJ2-3, with D possibly TRBD1 on 5 matching bases. The CDR3 consists of 16 residues. Germline V gives CDR1 MGHRA, CDR2 YSYEKL. The CDR3 region is CASNQSQGPRTDTQYL. In DNA, the CDR3 is TGCGCCAGCAACCAAAGCCAGGGTCCACGCACAGATACGCAGTATCTT.

With respect to this clonotype: An end of the junction differs from the germline gene, which may be a read error. The V gene is TRBV5-4, the J gene TRBJ2-1; TRBD2 matches 8 bases. Germline V gene sequence: CDR1 SGHNT, CDR2 YYREEE (reference sequence). This CDR3 contains 16 residues. The CDR3 DNA reads TGTACCAGCAGCAGGGCGAGCGGGGGAGAGTACAATGAACAGTTCTTC. This codes for CTSSRASGGEYNEQFF.

This clonotype was picked up one time. A read error may be the cause here, since a much bigger clone is one base away. The rearrangement links TRBV20-1 to TRBJ2-2, with TRBD1 as a possible D gene (6 bases). Germline values: CDR1 DFQATT, CDR2 SNEGSKA (reference sequence). The CDR3 totals 13 residues. Trimming removed 6 bases from V and 9 bases from J, with 17 bases in between. The CDR3 coding sequence is TGCAGTGCAAACAGGGAGCCGGCCAGGGAGCTGTTTTTT. Residues: CSANREPARELFF.